This entry concerns a single T cell receptor beta chain. The entry originates in a study of OX40 agonist ivuxolimab in advanced cancers. At the level of the study: Dose-escalation cases comprised hepatocellular carcinoma, melanoma, renal cell or head and neck cancer. Treatment received earlier with anti-PD-1, anti-PD-L1 or anti-CTLA-4 agents was allowed, and around 36% had some.

There are 12 residues in the CDR3. The germline gives CDR1 MDHEN, CDR2 SYDVKM. V lost 7 bases and J lost 2, with 6 bases in between. Produced via immunoSEQ multiplex PCR; TCRdb's table is partial and in-frame only. The data contain more than 45,000 clones, around 84% of them singletons. The rearrangement uses TRBV28 and TRBJ2-1; D is unresolved. The source of this sequence is an adult with an advanced solid tumor such as melanoma, head and neck, liver or kidney cancer. Sequenced material: CD4+ or CD8+ T cells sorted from blood, taken in a trial of the OX40 agonist ivuxolimab. The CDR3 DNA sequence: TGTGCCAGCAATATGCCCTACAATGAGCAGTTCTTC. Translated: CASNMPYNEQFF.